This record concerns one T cell receptor beta chain sequence. Its antigen is undetermined. This sample was included in a study of cytomegalovirus exposure and HLA in healthy donors. As for the study in general: A data release that came early held approximately 85 million unique TCRs from HLA-typed donors.

In the PCR, 60 Vbeta and 13 Jbeta primers were used. Produced via immunoSEQ multiplex PCR; TCRdb's table is partial and in-frame only. The data hold about 200,000 clones, with 80% to 90% observed a single time. Broader study findings: The investigators catalogued 150 to 200 TCR beta chains as cytomegalovirus-associated. Upon later analysis, TCR association rates were observed to vary by HLA locus, being highest for DRB1 and lowest for HLA-C.

Healthy bone marrow donors made up the donors. With 7 bases clipped from V and 0 bases from J, the junction kept 12 bases outside the gene matches. The CDR3 runs 17 residues. Germline loops: CDR1 SGHVS, CDR2 FQNEAQ. The rearrangement uses TRBV7-8 and TRBJ2-3; 8 nucleotides match TRBD2. The sample taken for sequencing was PBMCs. The TCR originated in a man aged 25-45 years in good health and CMV-seronegative. The chain's CDR3 is CASTRTSGGVSTDTQYF. CDR3 nucleotide sequence: TGTGCCAGCACACGAACTTCGGGGGGGGTTAGCACAGATACGCAGTATTTT.